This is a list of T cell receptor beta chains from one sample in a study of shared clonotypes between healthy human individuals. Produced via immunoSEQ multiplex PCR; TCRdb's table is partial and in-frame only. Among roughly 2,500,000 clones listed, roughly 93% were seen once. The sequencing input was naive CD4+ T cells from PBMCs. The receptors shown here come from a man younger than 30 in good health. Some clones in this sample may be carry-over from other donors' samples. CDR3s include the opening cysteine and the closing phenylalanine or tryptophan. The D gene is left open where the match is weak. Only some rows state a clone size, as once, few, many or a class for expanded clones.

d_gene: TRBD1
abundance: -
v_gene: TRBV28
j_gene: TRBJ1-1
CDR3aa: CASTGGGETEAFF
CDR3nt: TGTGCCAGCACCGGAGGGGGCGAAACTGAAGCTTTCTTT

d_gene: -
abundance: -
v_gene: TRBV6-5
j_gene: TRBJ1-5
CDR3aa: CASTRGGQPQHF
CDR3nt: TGTGCCAGCACCCGAGGAGGTCAGCCCCAGCATTTT

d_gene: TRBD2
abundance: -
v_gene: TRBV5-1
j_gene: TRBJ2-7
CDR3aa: CASSWETSGTPYEQYF
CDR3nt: TGCGCCAGCAGCTGGGAGACTAGCGGGACTCCCTACGAGCAGTACTTC

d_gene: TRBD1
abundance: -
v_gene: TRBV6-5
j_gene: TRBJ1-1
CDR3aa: CASSDRGNTEAFF
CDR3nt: TGTGCCAGCAGCGACAGGGGGAACACTGAAGCTTTCTTT

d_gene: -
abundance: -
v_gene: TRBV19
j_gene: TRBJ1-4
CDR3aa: CASSIVVRGEKLFF
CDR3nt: TGTGCCAGTAGTATAGTAGTCCGGGGCGAAAAACTGTTTTTT

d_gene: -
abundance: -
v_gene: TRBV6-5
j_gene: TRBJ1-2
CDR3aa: CASSYSLAGTIYGYTF
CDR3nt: TGTGCCAGCAGTTACTCGTTAGCAGGGACTATCTATGGCTACACCTTC

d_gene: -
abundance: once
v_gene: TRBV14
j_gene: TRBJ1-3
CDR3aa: CASSQRAPGAGNTIYF
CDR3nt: TGTGCCAGCAGCCAGCGAGCCCCAGGGGCTGGAAACACCATATATTTT

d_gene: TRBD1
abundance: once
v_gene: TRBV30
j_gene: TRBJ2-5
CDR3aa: CAWSGTGGSQETQYF
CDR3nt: TGTGCCTGGAGTGGGACAGGGGGTAGTCAAGAGACCCAGTACTTC

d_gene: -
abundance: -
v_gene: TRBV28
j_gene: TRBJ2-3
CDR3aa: CASSLSGRARDTQYF
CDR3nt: TGTGCCAGCAGTTTAAGTGGTCGGGCCCGAGATACGCAGTATTTT

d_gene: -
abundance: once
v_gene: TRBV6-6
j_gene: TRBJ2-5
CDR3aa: CATRDPQETQYF
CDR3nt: TGTGCCACCCGGGACCCCCAAGAGACCCAGTACTTC

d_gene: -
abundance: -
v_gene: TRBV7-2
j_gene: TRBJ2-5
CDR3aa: CASSILAQVQETQYF
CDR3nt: TGTGCCAGCAGCATACTCGCCCAGGTCCAAGAGACCCAGTACTTC

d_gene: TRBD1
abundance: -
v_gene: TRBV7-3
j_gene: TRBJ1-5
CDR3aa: CASSPSGGAQPQHF
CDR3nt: TGTGCCAGCAGCCCCTCAGGGGGCGCCCAGCCCCAGCATTTT

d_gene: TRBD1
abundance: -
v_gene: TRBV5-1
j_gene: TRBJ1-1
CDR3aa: CASTPNTGATEAFF
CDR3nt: TGCGCCAGCACGCCGAACACAGGGGCGACTGAAGCTTTCTTT

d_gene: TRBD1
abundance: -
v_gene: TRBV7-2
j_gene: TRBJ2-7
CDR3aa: CASSLRPGTGLDEQYF
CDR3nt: TGTGCCAGCAGCTTAAGGCCCGGGACAGGACTCGACGAGCAGTACTTC

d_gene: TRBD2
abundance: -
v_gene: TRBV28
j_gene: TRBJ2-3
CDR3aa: CASSLGRGTDTQYF
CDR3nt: TGTGCCAGCAGTTTGGGGAGGGGAACAGATACGCAGTATTTT

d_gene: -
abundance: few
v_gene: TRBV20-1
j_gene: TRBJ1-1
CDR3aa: CSARGTEAFF
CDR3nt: TGCAGTGCGAGGGGCACTGAAGCTTTCTTT

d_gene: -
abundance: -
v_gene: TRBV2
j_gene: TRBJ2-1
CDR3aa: CASSPSYNEQFF
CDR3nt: TGTGCCAGCAGTCCCTCCTACAATGAGCAATTCTTC

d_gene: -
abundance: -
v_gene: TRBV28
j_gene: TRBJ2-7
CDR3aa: CASTPGYRAHEQYF
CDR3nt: TGTGCCAGCACCCCAGGGTACAGGGCCCACGAGCAGTACTTC

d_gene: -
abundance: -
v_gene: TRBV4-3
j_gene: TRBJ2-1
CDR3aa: CASSQRTFANEQFF
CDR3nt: TGCGCCAGCAGCCAAAGGACTTTTGCCAATGAGCAGTTCTTC

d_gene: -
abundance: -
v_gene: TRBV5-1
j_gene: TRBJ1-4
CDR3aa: CASSFSATNEKLFF
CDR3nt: TGCGCCAGCAGCTTTTCCGCAACTAATGAAAAACTGTTTTTT

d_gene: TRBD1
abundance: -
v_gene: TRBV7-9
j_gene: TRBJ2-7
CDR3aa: CASSQPGTGLGEQYF
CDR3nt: TGTGCCAGCAGCCAACCTGGGACAGGGTTAGGCGAGCAGTACTTC

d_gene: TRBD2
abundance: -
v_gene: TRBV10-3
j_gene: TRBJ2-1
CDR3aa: CAISGLAYNEQFF
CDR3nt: TGTGCCATCAGCGGACTAGCCTACAATGAGCAGTTCTTC

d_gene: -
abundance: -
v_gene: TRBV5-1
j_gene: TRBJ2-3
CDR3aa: CASSLDHPRSDTQYF
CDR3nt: TGCGCCAGCAGCTTGGACCATCCTCGGTCAGATACGCAGTATTTT

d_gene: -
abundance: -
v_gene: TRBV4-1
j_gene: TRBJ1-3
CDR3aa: CASSQAVDSRLGVSGNTIYF
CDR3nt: TGCGCCAGCAGCCAAGCCGTCGACAGTCGGCTCGGTGTCTCTGGAAACACCATATATTTT

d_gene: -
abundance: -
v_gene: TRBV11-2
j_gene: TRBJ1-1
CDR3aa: CASSPQRTLNTEAFF
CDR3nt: TGTGCCAGCAGCCCCCAACGGACCTTGAACACTGAAGCTTTCTTT

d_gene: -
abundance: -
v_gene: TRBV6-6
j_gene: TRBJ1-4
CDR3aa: CASRQEPTNEKLFF
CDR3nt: TGTGCCAGCAGGCAGGAACCAACTAATGAAAAACTGTTTTTT

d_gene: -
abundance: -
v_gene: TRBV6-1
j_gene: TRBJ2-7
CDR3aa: CASRMMGRGYEQYF
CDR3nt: TGTGCCAGCAGGATGATGGGCAGGGGTTACGAGCAGTACTTC

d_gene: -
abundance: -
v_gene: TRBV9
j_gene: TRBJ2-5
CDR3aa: CASSVGVGRETQYF
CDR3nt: TGTGCCAGCAGCGTTGGAGTTGGCCGGGAGACCCAGTACTTC

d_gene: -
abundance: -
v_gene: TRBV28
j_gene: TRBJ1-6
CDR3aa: CASSSWGGSYNSPLHF
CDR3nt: TGTGCCAGCAGTTCTTGGGGTGGCTCCTATAATTCACCCCTCCACTTT

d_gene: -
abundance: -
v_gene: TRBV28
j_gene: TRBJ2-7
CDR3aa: CASSLSGAIYEQYF
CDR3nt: TGTGCCAGCAGTTTATCCGGGGCTATATACGAGCAGTACTTC

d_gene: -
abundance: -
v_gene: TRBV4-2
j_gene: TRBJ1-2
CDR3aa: CASSQDLSHSVGNGYTF
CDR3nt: TGTGCCAGCAGCCAAGATCTTAGTCACAGCGTCGGTAATGGCTACACCTTC

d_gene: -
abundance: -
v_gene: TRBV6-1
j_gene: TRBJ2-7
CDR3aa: CASSPGGVFEQYF
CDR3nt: TGTGCCAGCAGTCCAGGAGGCGTTTTCGAGCAGTACTTC

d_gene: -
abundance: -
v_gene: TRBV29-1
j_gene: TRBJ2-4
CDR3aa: CSVAVDKNIQYF
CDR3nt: TGCAGCGTTGCAGTAGACAAAAACATTCAGTACTTC

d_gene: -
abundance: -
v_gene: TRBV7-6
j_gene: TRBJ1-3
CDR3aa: CASSPRGGIGGNTIYF
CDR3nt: TGTGCCAGCAGCCCACGAGGGGGGATTGGTGGAAACACCATATATTTT

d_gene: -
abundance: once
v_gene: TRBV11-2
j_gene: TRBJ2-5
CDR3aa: CASRGIETQYF
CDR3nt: TGTGCCAGCAGGGGTATAGAGACCCAGTACTTC

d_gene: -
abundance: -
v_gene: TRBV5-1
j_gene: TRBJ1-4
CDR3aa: CASSLGRINEKLFF
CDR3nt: TGCGCCAGCAGCTTGGGACGGATTAATGAAAAACTGTTTTTT

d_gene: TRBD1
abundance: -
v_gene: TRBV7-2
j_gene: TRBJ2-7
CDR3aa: CASSSLPPGTGGGEQYF
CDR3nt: TGTGCCAGCAGCTCCCTCCCCCCCGGGACAGGGGGTGGAGAGCAGTACTTC

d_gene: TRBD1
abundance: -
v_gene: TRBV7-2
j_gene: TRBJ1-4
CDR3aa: CASSFGQGSEKLFF
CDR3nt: TGTGCCAGCAGCTTCGGACAGGGGAGTGAAAAACTGTTTTTT

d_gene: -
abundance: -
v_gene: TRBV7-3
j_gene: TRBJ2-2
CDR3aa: CASSLTGAPGELFF
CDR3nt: TGTGCCAGCAGCTTAACCGGGGCCCCCGGGGAGCTGTTTTTT

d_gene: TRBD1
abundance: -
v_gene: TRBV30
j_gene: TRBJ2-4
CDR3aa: CACRQGKKNIQYF
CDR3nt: TGTGCCTGCCGACAGGGGAAAAAAAACATTCAGTACTTC

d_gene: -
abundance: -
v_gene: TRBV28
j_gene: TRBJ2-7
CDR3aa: CASSLPAPTPREQYF
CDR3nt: TGTGCCAGCAGTTTACCGGCACCTACCCCTCGGGAGCAGTACTTC

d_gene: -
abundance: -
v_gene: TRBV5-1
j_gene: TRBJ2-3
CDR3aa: CASSPQGGDTQYF
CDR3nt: TGCGCCAGCAGTCCACAAGGGGGGGATACGCAGTATTTT

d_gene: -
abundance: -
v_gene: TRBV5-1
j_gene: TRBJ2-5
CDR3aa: CASSLSRGSQETQYF
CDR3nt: TGCGCCAGCAGCTTAAGTCGGGGTAGCCAAGAGACCCAGTACTTC

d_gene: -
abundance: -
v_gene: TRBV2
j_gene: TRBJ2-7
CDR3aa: CASSSPYEQYF
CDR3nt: TGTGCCAGCAGTTCCCCCTACGAGCAGTACTTC

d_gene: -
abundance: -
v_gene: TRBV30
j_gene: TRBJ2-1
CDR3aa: CAGTKILWPNEQFF
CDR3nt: TGTGCCGGAACCAAGATCTTGTGGCCTAATGAGCAGTTCTTC

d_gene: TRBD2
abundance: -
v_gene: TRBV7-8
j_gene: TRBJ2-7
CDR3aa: CASSLYLTSEVWKQYF
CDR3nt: TGTGCCAGCAGCTTATATTTGACTAGCGAGGTCTGGAAGCAGTACTTC

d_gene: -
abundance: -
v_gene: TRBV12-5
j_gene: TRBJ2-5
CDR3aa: CASALRDYQETQYF
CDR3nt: TGTGCTAGCGCGCTGCGGGACTACCAAGAGACCCAGTACTTC

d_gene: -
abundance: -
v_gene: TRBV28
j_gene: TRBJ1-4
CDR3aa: CASGGGIREKLFF
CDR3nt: TGTGCCAGCGGAGGAGGGATTCGGGAAAAACTGTTTTTT

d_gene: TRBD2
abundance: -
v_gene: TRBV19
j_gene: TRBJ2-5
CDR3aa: CASSRGSGTLGETQYF
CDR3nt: TGTGCCAGTAGTAGAGGTAGCGGGACTCTCGGGGAGACCCAGTACTTC

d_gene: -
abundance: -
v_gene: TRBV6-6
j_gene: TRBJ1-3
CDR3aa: CASSFDSSGNTIYF
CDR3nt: TGTGCCAGCAGTTTCGACAGCTCTGGAAACACCATATATTTT

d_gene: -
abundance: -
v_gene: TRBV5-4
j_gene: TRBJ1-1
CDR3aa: CASSPRETRSTEAFF
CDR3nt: TGTGCCAGCAGCCCCCGGGAGACCCGGAGCACTGAAGCTTTCTTT

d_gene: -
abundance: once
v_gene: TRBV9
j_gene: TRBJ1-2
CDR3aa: CASSVGSGNAYGYTF
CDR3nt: TGTGCCAGCAGCGTAGGATCGGGGAACGCCTATGGCTACACCTTC

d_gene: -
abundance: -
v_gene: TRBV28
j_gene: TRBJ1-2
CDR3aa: CASNQGGGYGYTF
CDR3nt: TGTGCCAGCAATCAGGGAGGAGGCTATGGCTACACCTTC

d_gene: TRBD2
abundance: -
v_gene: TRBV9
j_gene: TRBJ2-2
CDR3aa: CASSVGTSGTNTGELFF
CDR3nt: TGTGCCAGCAGCGTAGGGACTAGCGGGACTAACACCGGGGAGCTGTTTTTT

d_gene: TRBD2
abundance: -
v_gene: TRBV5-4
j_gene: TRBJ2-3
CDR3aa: CASSPVGREGTTDTQYF
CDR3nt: TGTGCCAGCAGCCCGGTTGGGCGGGAGGGGACCACAGATACGCAGTATTTT

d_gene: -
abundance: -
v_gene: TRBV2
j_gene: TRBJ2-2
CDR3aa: CASSEVPGSAGELFF
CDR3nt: TGTGCCAGCAGTGAGGTCCCAGGGAGTGCCGGGGAGCTGTTTTTT

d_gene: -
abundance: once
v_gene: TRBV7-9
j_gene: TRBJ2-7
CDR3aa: CASSPSGPYYEQYF
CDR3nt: TGTGCCAGCAGCCCCTCGGGGCCTTACTACGAGCAGTACTTC